This passage covers 17 T cell receptor beta chains from one sample sequenced in a study of cytomegalovirus exposure and HLA in healthy donors. A multiplex PCR was run with 60 Vbeta primers and 13 Jbeta primers. The data were produced by immunoSEQ multiplex PCR, yet TCRdb's version contains in-frame clones alone and is incomplete. The sample holds about 78,000 clones, 60% to 75% seen once. Material for sequencing was PBMCs. The receptors shown here come from a woman between 35 and 50 years old in good health and CMV-seropositive.

The chain carries TRBV9 and TRBJ1-3, with D uncertain. Trimming left V 3 bases short and J 0 bases short, with 4 bases between. The CDR3 loop spans 13 amino acids. The germline V gene has CDR1 SGDLS and CDR2 YYNGEE. DNA for the CDR3: TGTGCCAGCAGCGAGAGCTCTGGAAACACCATATATTTT. Its protein is CASSESSGNTIYF.

This clone was seen only a few times. The chain uses TRBV5-6 and TRBJ2-3; 7 bases line up with TRBD1. CDR1 is SGHDT and CDR2 is YYEEEE in the germline V gene. V lost 0 bases to trimming and J lost 3 bases; unmatched junction nucleotides: 4. This CDR3 contains 15 residues. The CDR3 nucleotides are TGTGCCAGCAGCTTGGGAGACAGGGATACAGATACGCAGTATTTT. The encoded protein is CASSLGDRDTDTQYF.

The chain employs TRBV4-1 and TRBJ2-1; 11 bases align to TRBD2. With 1 base clipped from V and 6 bases from J, the junction kept 11 bases outside the gene matches. The CDR3 sequence is 18 residues long. Germline lookup yields CDR1 MGHRA and CDR2 YSYEKL. The CDR3: CASSQALGGTSGGNEQFF. As DNA, the CDR3 is TGCGCCAGCAGCCAAGCGCTCGGAGGGACTAGCGGCGGCAATGAGCAGTTCTTC.

The chain combines TRBV30 with TRBJ2-7, with TRBD1 matching 9 bases. With 2 bases clipped from V and 4 bases from J, the junction kept 9 bases outside the gene matches. Germline V gene lookup returns CDR1 GTSNPN and CDR2 SVGIG (reference sequence). The CDR3 loop spans 15 amino acids. The CDR3 loop reads CAWSSSGTGSYEQYF. For the CDR3, the DNA is TGTGCCTGGAGTTCCTCCGGGACAGGGAGTTACGAGCAGTACTTC. Full variable domain (rest looked up from reference TRBV30 and TRBJ2-7): SQTIHQWPATLVQPVGSPLSLECTVEGTSNPNLYWYRQAAGRGLQLLFYSVGIGQISSEVPQNLSASRPQDRQFILSSKKLLLSDSGFYLCAWSSSGTGSYEQYFGPGTRLTVT.

This chain uses TRBV28 with TRBJ1-5; a weak D match, TRBD1 (6 bases). Germline assignment: CDR1 MDHEN and CDR2 SYDVKM. This CDR3 has 15 residues. Trimming took off 5 bases at V and 1 base at J, with 12 bases between the two ends. CDR3 bases: TGTGCCAGCAGTACCCTGACAGGCAGCAATCAGCCCCAGCATTTT. Its protein product is CASSTLTGSNQPQHF.

The chain recombines TRBV30 with TRBJ1-2, with a tentative D call TRBD1 (5 bases). Germline V gene data show CDR1 as GTSNPN and CDR2 as SVGIG (reference sequence). This CDR3 spans 14 amino acids. Between the trimmed V and J ends, which lost 0 bases and 1 base, there was a span of 9 bases. This CDR3 is CAWSVTGLNYGYTF. CDR3 nucleotides: TGTGCCTGGAGTGTTACGGGACTTAACTATGGCTACACCTTC.

The chain recombines TRBV30 with TRBJ2-1; 10 bases agree with TRBD1. The CDR3 loop spans 14 amino acids. Trimming cost V 5 bases and J 7 bases; bases outside gene matches: 8. CDR1 is GTSNPN, CDR2 SVGIG, per germline (reference sequence). The CDR3 sequence is CAWVGDRGLNEQFF. CDR3 nucleotides: TGTGCCTGGGTGGGGGACAGGGGACTGAATGAGCAGTTCTTC. The full variable domain, its missing parts supplied by reference TRBV30 and TRBJ2-1, is SQTIHQWPATLVQPVGSPLSLECTVEGTSNPNLYWYRQAAGRGLQLLFYSVGIGQISSEVPQNLSASRPQDRQFILSSKKLLLSDSGFYLCAWVGDRGLNEQFFGPGTRLTVL.

This rearrangement joins TRBV5-4 to TRBJ1-3; 9 bases align to TRBD1. The CDR3 length is 16 residues. Germline CDR1 SGHNT, CDR2 YYREEE (reference sequence). The J segment lost 5 bases and the V segment lost 3 bases, leaving 9 bases of the junction unmatched. In DNA, the CDR3 is TGTGCCAGCAGCTCGGCGCGGGGACAGGGAAGAAACACCATATATTTT. Translation gives CASSSARGQGRNTIYF.

J is TRBJ2-1 and V is TRBV7-9; 12 nucleotides agree with TRBD2. Trimming cost V 1 base and J 9 bases; bases outside gene matches: 4. The CDR3 loop spans 15 amino acids. CDR1 and CDR2 from the germline V gene are SEHNR and FQNEAQ (reference sequence). This chain's CDR3 is CASSLELAGGGEQFF. The CDR3 DNA sequence: TGTGCCAGCAGCTTAGAGCTAGCGGGAGGGGGTGAGCAGTTCTTC.

This chain uses TRBV28 with TRBJ1-2; 8 nucleotides line up with TRBD1. The CDR3 contains 16 residues. V lost 6 bases to trimming and J lost 4 bases; unmatched junction nucleotides: 13. Germline V gene data show CDR1 as MDHEN and CDR2 as SYDVKM. CDR3 DNA sequence: TGTGCCAGCAGCGCTCATTCCGGGACAGGCTCCTATGGCTACACCTTC. It yields the protein CASSAHSGTGSYGYTF.

V usage is TRBV2 and J usage is TRBJ2-7; tentatively, D is TRBD1 (5 bases). Per the germline V gene, CDR1 is SNHLY and CDR2 is FYNNEI. The CDR3 spans 12 residues. The ends were cut back, 4 bases at V and 4 bases at J, with 8 bases in the middle. The CDR3 sequence: CASSATDYEQYF. The CDR3 DNA sequence: TGTGCCAGCAGTGCGACAGATTACGAGCAGTACTTC.

The chain couples TRBV4-3 to TRBJ1-2; 7 nucleotides align to TRBD1. CDR1 LGHNA and CDR2 YSLEER come from the germline V gene. The CDR3 sequence is 13 residues long. J was trimmed by 8 bases and V by 0 bases; bases with no gene match: 3. Written as DNA, the CDR3 is TGCGCCAGCAGCCAAGAACAGGGGCAGGGCTACACCTTC. This translates into CASSQEQGQGYTF.

J is TRBJ2-7 and V is TRBV19; a possible D gene is TRBD1 (5 bases). This CDR3 is built from 14 residues. V was shortened by 1 base and J by 3 bases, with 10 bases between the two germline ends. CDR1 LNHDA and CDR2 SQIVND come from the germline V gene (reference sequence). The CDR3 reads CASSIGQGDYEQYF. Written as DNA, the CDR3 is TGTGCCAGTAGTATAGGTCAGGGTGACTACGAGCAGTACTTC.

The V gene is TRBV2, the J gene TRBJ2-1; 8 bases line up with TRBD2. The germline CDR1 and CDR2 sequences are SNHLY and FYNNEI. There are 15 residues in the CDR3. V was clipped by 5 bases and J by 10 bases; unmatched bases: 13. DNA for the CDR3: TGTGCCAGCAGTCCGCAGGGACTAGGGTCGGGGGAGCAGTTCTTC. This codes for CASSPQGLGSGEQFF.

This clone has just a few counts. The chain is built from TRBV4-3 and TRBJ2-7, with D perhaps TRBD2 (6 bases). This CDR3 contains 15 residues. Per germline, CDR1 LGHNA and CDR2 YSLEER. V dropped 1 base and J dropped 0 bases, with 10 bases sitting between them. CDR3 loop: CASSQALGGSYEQYF. The CDR3 nucleotides read TGCGCCAGCAGCCAAGCCTTGGGGGGCTCCTACGAGCAGTACTTC.

This clone was detected only once. V gene TRBV20-1 combines with J gene TRBJ1-2; D remains ambiguous. V was cut by 3 bases and J by 5 bases, with 7 bases left in between. The length of the CDR3 is 11 residues. The germline V gene encodes CDR1 DFQATT and CDR2 SNEGSKA (reference sequence). Here the CDR3 DNA reads TGCAGTGCTAGCCCGGGGTATGGCTACACCTTC. Its translation: CSASPGYGYTF.

The chain is built from TRBV21-1 and TRBJ2-7; TRBD1, the table's D call, lacks a check against the DNA. TRBV21-1 counts as a pseudogene. CDR3 length: 14 amino acids. The CDR3 nucleotides read TGTGCCAGCAGCAAAGATGCCAGTATCTACGAGCAGTACTTC. It is translated as CASSKDASIYEQYF.